This T cell receptor beta chain stems from a study of cytomegalovirus exposure and HLA in healthy donors. Comment on this clone: Its cognate antigen is unknown.

The germline V and J ends were trimmed by 6 bases and 2 bases, with 13 bases remaining between them. CDR1 SNHLY and CDR2 FYNNEI come from the germline V gene. The CDR3 runs to 14 residues. The study ran its PCR with 60 Vbeta and 13 Jbeta primers. The protocol was immunoSEQ multiplex PCR, while the TCRdb copy is restricted to in-frame clones and leaves out a portion. In the table there are more than 150,000 clones, 77% of which are singletons. Findings and caveats of the study: Several of the most significant clusters appeared, in a later analysis, to be linked to common viral pathogens. The later analysis indicated that the majority of CMV-associated TCR beta chains appeared HLA-restricted.

This sequence joins TRBV2 and TRBJ2-5; TRBD1 is a possible D gene (5 bases). This sequence originates from a man between 18 and 29 years old in good health and CMV-seronegative. Sequencing was done on a sample of PBMCs. CDR3: CASSAIGAQETQYF. CDR3 DNA: TGTGCCAGCAGCGCTATTGGGGCACAAGAGACCCAGTACTTC.